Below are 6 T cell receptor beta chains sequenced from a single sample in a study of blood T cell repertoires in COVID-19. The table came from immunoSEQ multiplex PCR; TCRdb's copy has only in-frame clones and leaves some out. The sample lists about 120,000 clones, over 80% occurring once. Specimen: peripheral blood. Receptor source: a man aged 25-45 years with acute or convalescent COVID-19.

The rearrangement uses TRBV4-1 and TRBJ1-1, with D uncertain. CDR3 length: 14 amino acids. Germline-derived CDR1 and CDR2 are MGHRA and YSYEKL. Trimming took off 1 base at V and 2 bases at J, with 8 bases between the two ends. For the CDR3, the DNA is TGCGCCAGCAGCCAAGTTGAGGCAAACACTGAAGCTTTCTTT. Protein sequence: CASSQVEANTEAFF.

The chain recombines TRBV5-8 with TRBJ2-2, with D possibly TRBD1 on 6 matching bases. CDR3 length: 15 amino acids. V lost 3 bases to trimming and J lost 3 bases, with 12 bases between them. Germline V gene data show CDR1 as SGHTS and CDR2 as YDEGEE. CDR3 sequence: CASSWAGVDTGELFF. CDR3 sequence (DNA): TGTGCCAGCAGCTGGGCAGGGGTGGACACCGGGGAGCTGTTTTTT. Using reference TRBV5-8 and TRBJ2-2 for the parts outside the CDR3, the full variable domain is EAGVTQSPTHLIKTRGQQATLRCSPISGHTSVYWYQQALGLGLQFLLWYDEGEERNRGNFPPRFSGRQFPNYSSELNVNALELEDSALYLCASSWAGVDTGELFFGEGSRLTVL.

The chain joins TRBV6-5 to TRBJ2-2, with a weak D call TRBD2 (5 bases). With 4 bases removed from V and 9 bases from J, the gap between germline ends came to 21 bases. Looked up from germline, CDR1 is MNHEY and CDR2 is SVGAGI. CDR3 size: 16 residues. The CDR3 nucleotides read TGTGCCAGCAGTTTTTCGATTGACGGGATCCACCGGGAGCTGTTTTTT. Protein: CASSFSIDGIHRELFF.

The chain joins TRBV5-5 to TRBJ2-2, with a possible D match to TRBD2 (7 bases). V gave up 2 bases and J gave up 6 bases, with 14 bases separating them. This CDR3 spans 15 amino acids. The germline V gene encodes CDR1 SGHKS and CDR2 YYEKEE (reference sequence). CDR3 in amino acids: CASSFSGGFAGELFF. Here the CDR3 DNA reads TGTGCCAGCAGCTTCTCGGGGGGCTTTGCCGGGGAGCTGTTTTTT. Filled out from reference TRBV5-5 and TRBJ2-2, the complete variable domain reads DAGVTQSPTHLIKTRGQQVTLRCSPISGHKSVSWYQQVLGQGPQFIFQYYEKEERGRGNFPDRFSARQFPNYSSELNVNALLLGDSALYLCASSFSGGFAGELFFGEGSRLTVL.

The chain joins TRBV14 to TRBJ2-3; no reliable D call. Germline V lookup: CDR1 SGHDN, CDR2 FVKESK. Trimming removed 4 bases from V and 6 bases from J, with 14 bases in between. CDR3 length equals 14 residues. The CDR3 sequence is CASSPGVTMDTQYF. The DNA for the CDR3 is TGTGCCAGCAGCCCCGGAGTCACTATGGATACGCAGTATTTT. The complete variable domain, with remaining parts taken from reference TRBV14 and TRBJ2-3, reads EAGVTQFPSHSVIEKGQTVTLRCDPISGHDNLYWYRRVMGKEIKFLLHFVKESKQDESGMPNNRFLAERTGGTYSTLKVQPAELEDSGVYFCASSPGVTMDTQYFGPGTRLTVL.

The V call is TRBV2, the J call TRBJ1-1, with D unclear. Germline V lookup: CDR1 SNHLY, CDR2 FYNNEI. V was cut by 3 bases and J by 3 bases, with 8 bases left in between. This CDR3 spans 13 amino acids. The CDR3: CASSEENYTEAFF. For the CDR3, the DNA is TGTGCCAGCAGTGAGGAGAATTACACTGAAGCTTTCTTT.